This TCR beta chain was identified in a study of cytomegalovirus exposure and HLA in healthy donors. In the PCR, 60 Vbeta and 13 Jbeta primers were used. Method: immunoSEQ multiplex PCR; TCRdb's copy keeps in-frame clones and lacks some. The table lists about 100,000 clones, 65% to 80% of them singletons. This clone is termed medium-sized (0.01 to 0.1%). No antigen is known for it. Study-wide results and limits: A few of the chains that were CMV-associated were confirmed in vitro to be specific for CMV antigens. Most TCR sequences were rare, but some public TCRs occurred in many donors.

This CDR3 is 14 amino acids long. V dropped 8 bases and J dropped 5; count of bases not matched to a gene: 11. The germline gives CDR1 MDHEN, CDR2 SYDVKM. Sequenced: PBMCs. This clonotype was sampled from a man over 45 in good health and CMV-seronegative. This rearrangement joins TRBV28 to TRBJ2-7; 8 bases map to TRBD2. The CDR3 sequence: CASRPPGGSNEQYF. In DNA, the CDR3 is TGTGCCAGCCGACCCCCGGGGGGGAGTAACGAGCAGTACTTC.